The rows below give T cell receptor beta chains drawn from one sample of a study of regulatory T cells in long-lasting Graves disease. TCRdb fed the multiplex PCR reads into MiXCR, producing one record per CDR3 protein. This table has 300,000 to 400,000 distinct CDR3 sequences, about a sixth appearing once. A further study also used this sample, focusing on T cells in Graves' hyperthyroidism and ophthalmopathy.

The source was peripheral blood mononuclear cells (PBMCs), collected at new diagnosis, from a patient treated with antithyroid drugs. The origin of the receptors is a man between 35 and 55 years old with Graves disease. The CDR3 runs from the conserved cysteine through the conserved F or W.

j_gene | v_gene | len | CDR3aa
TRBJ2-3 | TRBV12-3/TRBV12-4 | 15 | CASSMGTGSTDTQYF
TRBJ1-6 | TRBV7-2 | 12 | CASSLFGSPLHF
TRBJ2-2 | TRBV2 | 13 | CASSEESGGELFF
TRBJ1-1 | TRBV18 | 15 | CASSPRGSWNTEAFF
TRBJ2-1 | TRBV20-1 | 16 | CSALREGYSPYNEQFF
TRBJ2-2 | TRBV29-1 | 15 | CSAGTGQLNTGELFF
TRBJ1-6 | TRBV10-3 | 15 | CAISRDRGYNSPLHF
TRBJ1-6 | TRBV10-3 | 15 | CAISERVSYNSPLHF
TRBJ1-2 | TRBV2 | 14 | CASSRDRGNYGYTF
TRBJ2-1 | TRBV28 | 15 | CASSPTSGGAYEQFF
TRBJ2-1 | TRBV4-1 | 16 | CASSQVGRGPYNEQFF
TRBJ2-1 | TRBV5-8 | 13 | CASSLGLAAEQFF
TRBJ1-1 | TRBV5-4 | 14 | CASSPLTENTEAFF
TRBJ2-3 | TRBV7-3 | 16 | CASSAPSGGAADTQYF
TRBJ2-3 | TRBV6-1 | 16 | CASSEGDGGGTDTQYF
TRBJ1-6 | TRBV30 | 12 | CAWSVRYSPLHF
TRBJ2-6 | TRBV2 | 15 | CASSGSGSGANVLTF
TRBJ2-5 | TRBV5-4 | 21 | CASSKTATGAWERGGVETQYF
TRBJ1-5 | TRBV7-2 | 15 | CASSPTGTNNQPQHF
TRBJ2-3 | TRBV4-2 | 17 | CASSQSSRDSPTDTQYF
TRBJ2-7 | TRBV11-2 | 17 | CASRPRPTDTSGYEQYF
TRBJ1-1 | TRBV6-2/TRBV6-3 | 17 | CASIFSGALTTNTEAFF
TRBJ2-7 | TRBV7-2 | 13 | CASSLDPIYEQYF
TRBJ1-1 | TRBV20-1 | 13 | CSAWESGHTEAFF
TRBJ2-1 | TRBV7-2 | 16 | CASSTSQGGAYNEQFF
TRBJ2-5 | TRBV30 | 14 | CAWRGRGPQETQYF
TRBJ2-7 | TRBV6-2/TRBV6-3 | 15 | CASSYYGQGGGEQYF
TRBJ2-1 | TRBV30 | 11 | CAWSDENEQFF
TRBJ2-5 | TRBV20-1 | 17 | CSTTPRLAGGTGETQYF
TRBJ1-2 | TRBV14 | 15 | CASSQAVGLRNRYTF
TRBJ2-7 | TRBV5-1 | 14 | CASSLVTGRAEQYF
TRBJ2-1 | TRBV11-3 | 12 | CASSRTHNEQFF
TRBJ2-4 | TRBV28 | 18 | CASSLGGGPRVAKNIQYF
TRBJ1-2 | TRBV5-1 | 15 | CASTWGRTGDYGYTF
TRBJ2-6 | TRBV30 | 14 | CAWSQGSGANVLTF
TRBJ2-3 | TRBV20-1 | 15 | CSASPGQTSTDTQYF
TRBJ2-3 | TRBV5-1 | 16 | CASSFNPVTRTDTQYF
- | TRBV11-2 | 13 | CASGYSGMETQYF
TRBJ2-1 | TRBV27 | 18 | CASSLSGGGGPPRGEQFF
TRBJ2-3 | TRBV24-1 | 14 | CATSGDLQTDTQYF
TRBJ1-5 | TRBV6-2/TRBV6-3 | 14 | CASSYSGRNQPQHF
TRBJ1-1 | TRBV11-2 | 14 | CASSLRGMNTEAFF